What follows is one TCR beta chain and its context. Original handling: For nucleated cells, counts were estimated from reference gene primer amplification. Sequencing was performed with immunoSEQ multiplex PCR; in TCRdb, only in-frame clones are kept and a portion is missing. The V and J calls and clone size are taken from that table; D and trimming were inferred from the DNA. The sample includes under 250,000 clones, about four fifths seen only once; the top ten take 1.5%. CDR1 and CDR2 (germline): GTSNPN, SVGIG (reference sequence). The ends were cut back, 5 bases at V and 1 base at J, with 12 bases in the middle. This CDR3 contains 15 residues. The sample is drawn from a study of blood T cell repertoires in COVID-19. Whole-study context: Samples taken during acute and convalescent COVID-19 were collected in the United States, Italy and Spain. The analysed material was cDNA or gDNA that came from T cells, B-cell-depleted T cells, or PBMCs.

The TCR sequence derives from a woman between 35 and 50 years old who had recovered from COVID-19. The genes are TRBV30 and TRBJ1-6; D unclear. Specimen: peripheral blood. The CDR3 DNA reads TGTGCCTGGGGGTTTGGAGGGTCCTATAATTCACCCCTCCACTTT. Translation gives CAWGFGGSYNSPLHF.